These T cell receptor beta chains were read from a single sample in a study of PD-1 blockade in classical Hodgkin lymphoma. Generated by immunoSEQ multiplex PCR, the TCRdb table keeps only in-frame clones and is missing some. This sample has 13,000 or so clones, with approximately 81% found just once. The sequencing used peripheral blood mononuclear cells (PBMCs), collected before the fourth cycle of nivolumab. The receptors stem from a human donor with classical Hodgkin lymphoma. Both conserved end residues are trimmed from each CDR3. Expanded clones are given a class, and other clones once, few, many or no size at all.

V	length	size	J	CDR3
TRBV4-2	12	-	TRBJ1-2	ASSRLDRENGYT
TRBV7-8	10	-	TRBJ2-7	ASSPEGFEQY
TRBV4-1	17	-	TRBJ1-2	ASSQGLQGTGPSNYGYT
TRBV7-3	13	few	TRBJ2-3	ASSSGGFETDTQY
TRBV7-9	12	-	TRBJ2-7	ASSSPSDTHEQY
TRBV7-3	12	few	TRBJ2-7	ASSLRGVEDEQY
TRBV6-5	11	-	TRBJ2-7	ASSEALSTKQY
TRBV6-1	11	-	TRBJ1-6	ASSDAENSPLH
TRBV5-6	11	-	TRBJ1-1	ASSRPGVTEAF
TRBV30	10	few	TRBJ2-7	ASSWGSYEQY
TRBV28	12	-	TRBJ1-1	ASSPSTTYPEAF
TRBV7-3	13	-	TRBJ2-7	ASSPVGRGLYEQY
TRBV14	12	-	TRBJ1-1	ASSQTSRRTEAF
TRBV10-3	12	once	TRBJ2-3	AITPSGGAKAQY
TRBV6-5	13	-	TRBJ1-5	ASSPRGGANQPQH
TRBV7-8	10	few	TRBJ1-2	ASSATGDGYT
TRBV19	12	-	TRBJ1-2	ASSIAGVGRGYT